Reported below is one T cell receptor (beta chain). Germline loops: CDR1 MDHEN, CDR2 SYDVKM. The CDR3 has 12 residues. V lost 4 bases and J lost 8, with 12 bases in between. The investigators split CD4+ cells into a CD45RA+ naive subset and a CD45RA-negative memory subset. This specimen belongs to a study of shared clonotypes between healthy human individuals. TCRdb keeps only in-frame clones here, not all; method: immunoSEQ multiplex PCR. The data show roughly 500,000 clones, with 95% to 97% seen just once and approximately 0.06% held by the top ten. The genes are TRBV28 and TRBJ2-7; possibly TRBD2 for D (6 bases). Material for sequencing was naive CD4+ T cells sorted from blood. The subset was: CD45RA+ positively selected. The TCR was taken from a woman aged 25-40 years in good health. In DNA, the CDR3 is TGTGCCAGCAGTTCCGCGGGGTCCAAGCAGTACTTC. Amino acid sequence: CASSSAGSKQYF. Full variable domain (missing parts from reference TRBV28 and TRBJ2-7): DVKVTQSSRYLVKRTGEKVFLECVQDMDHENMFWYRQDPGLGLRLIYFSYDVKMKEKGDIPEGYSVSREKKERFSLILESASTNQTSMYLCASSSAGSKQYFGPGTRLTVT.